The rows below give T cell receptor beta chains drawn from one sample of a study of OX40 agonist ivuxolimab in advanced cancers. Generated by immunoSEQ multiplex PCR, the TCRdb table keeps only in-frame clones and is missing some. The sample has some 70,000 clones; about 89% are singletons. Sequences were derived from CD4+ or CD8+ T cells sorted from blood, sampled in a trial of the OX40 agonist ivuxolimab. The receptors shown here come from an adult with an advanced solid tumor such as melanoma, head and neck, liver or kidney cancer. Both conserved end residues are part of each CDR3. The order of the fields is CDR3 DNA, CDR3 protein, clone size, J gene, D gene, V gene. The D gene is left open where the match is weak. Clone size, where shown, is once, few, many, or a class for clones that have expanded.

TGTGCCATCACCTCCTGGACTAGCGGGAGAAATGAGCAGTTCTTC,CAITSWTSGRNEQFF,.,TRBJ2-1,TRBD2,TRBV10-3
TGCGCCAGCAGCTTTGGGCGGACTGGGGATACGCAGTATTTT,CASSFGRTGDTQYF,.,TRBJ2-3,.,TRBV5-1
TGTGCCAGCAGTTTATTCCCGGGACTGGTATACGAGCAGTACTTC,CASSLFPGLVYEQYF,.,TRBJ2-7,.,TRBV27
TGTGCCAGCAGCTTACTAGCGGGGGCGGGACAGTACCAAGAGACCCAGTACTTC,CASSLLAGAGQYQETQYF,once,TRBJ2-5,TRBD2,TRBV11-2
TGTGCCAGCAGCTTACAGGCGGGGAACACTGAAGCTTTCTTT,CASSLQAGNTEAFF,.,TRBJ1-1,.,TRBV7-2
TGCGCCAGCAGCTTGATGGGGGAGAACACTGAAGCTTTCTTT,CASSLMGENTEAFF,.,TRBJ1-1,.,TRBV5-1
TGTGCCAGCCTAATCGGGACTTCTCAGGATACGCAGTATTTT,CASLIGTSQDTQYF,.,TRBJ2-3,.,TRBV2
TGTGCCAGCAGCTTAGGGGGAAGGGACACTGAAGCTTTCTTT,CASSLGGRDTEAFF,.,TRBJ1-1,.,TRBV7-8
TGTGCCACCAGCACAGGGTTTACGACTAGCGGGAGTATCTTCTCTGGGGCCAACGTCCTGACTTTC,CATSTGFTTSGSIFSGANVLTF,once,TRBJ2-6,TRBD2,TRBV15
TGTGCCAGCAGTTTAACCCGCGGGGGGGGACGAGAGACCCAGTACTTC,CASSLTRGGGRETQYF,few,TRBJ2-5,TRBD2,TRBV28
TGTGCCAGCAGTGAATCAACAGCCATTAATGAAAAACTGTTTTTT,CASSESTAINEKLFF,.,TRBJ1-4,.,TRBV25-1
TGTGCCAGTAGTATAGATCTCTTGGGGATTACTAGCACAGATACGCAGTATTTT,CASSIDLLGITSTDTQYF,.,TRBJ2-3,.,TRBV19
TGTGCCAGCGGGTGGGGCAGGGGGCAGACCGGGGAGCTGTTTTTT,CASGWGRGQTGELFF,.,TRBJ2-2,TRBD1,TRBV6-1
TGCGCCAGCAGCAACGAACCGGGACAGCACAATGAGCAGTTCTTC,CASSNEPGQHNEQFF,.,TRBJ2-1,TRBD1,TRBV5-1
TGTGCCAGCAGCTTAACCGTTTGGGAGACCCAGTACTTC,CASSLTVWETQYF,.,TRBJ2-5,.,TRBV13
TGCAGTGCTAGTTTGGACTTTGGCTACACCTTC,CSASLDFGYTF,.,TRBJ1-2,.,TRBV20-1
TGTGCCTGGCGAATGGCGGGAGCCACAGATACGCAGTATTTT,CAWRMAGATDTQYF,.,TRBJ2-3,TRBD2,TRBV30
TGTGCCAGCCGTTCGGGGGATAGGGTCTACGAGCAGTACTTC,CASRSGDRVYEQYF,.,TRBJ2-7,.,TRBV28
TGTGCCAGCAGTGATGGACTAGCGGGAGTATCTGAGCAGTTCTTC,CASSDGLAGVSEQFF,.,TRBJ2-1,TRBD2,TRBV6-1
TGTGCCAGCAGGTCAGAGTTCTTC,CASRSEFF,few,TRBJ2-1,.,TRBV5-8
TGTGCCAGCAGTGAAGAATCACTCCTTAACACCGGGGAGCTGTTTTTT,CASSEESLLNTGELFF,.,TRBJ2-2,.,TRBV2
TGTGCCAGCACCCTCAGGGTGCCAGGGGACGGCTACACCTTC,CASTLRVPGDGYTF,.,TRBJ1-2,.,TRBV5-5
TGTGCCAGCAGTTTGGGCGGGACACTCGAAAAACTGTTTTTT,CASSLGGTLEKLFF,.,TRBJ1-4,.,TRBV28
TGTGCCAGCTCAATTGGAAACACCATATATTTT,CASSIGNTIYF,.,TRBJ1-3,.,TRBV28
TGTGCCAGTAGTATGGAGGGAAGAAACACCATATATTTT,CASSMEGRNTIYF,.,TRBJ1-3,.,TRBV19
TGTGCCAGCAGTCGGGACAGTACTAATGAAAAACTGTTTTTT,CASSRDSTNEKLFF,.,TRBJ1-4,TRBD1,TRBV2
TGTGCCAGCAGCCTCGGGAGGAGCGGGGTCTCAGATACGCAGTATTTT,CASSLGRSGVSDTQYF,.,TRBJ2-3,TRBD2,TRBV9
TGTGCCAGCAGCTCGAGTTTTTACAATGAGCAGTTCTTC,CASSSSFYNEQFF,.,TRBJ2-1,.,TRBV7-3